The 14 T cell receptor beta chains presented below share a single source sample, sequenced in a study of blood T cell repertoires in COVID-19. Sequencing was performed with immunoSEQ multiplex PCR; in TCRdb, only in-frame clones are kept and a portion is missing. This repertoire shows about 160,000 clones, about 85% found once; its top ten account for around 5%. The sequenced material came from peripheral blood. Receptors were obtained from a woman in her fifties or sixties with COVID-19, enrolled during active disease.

The CDR3 nucleotides read TGTGCCAGCAGTTACGCAAGCGCACAGGGATCCGGGGAGCTGTTTTTT. It codes for CASSYASAQGSGELFF. This chain uses TRBV6-6 with TRBJ2-2; a possible D gene is TRBD1 (6 bases). The germline V gene has CDR1 MNHNY and CDR2 SVGAGI (reference sequence). V lost 2 bases and J lost 6, with 16 bases in between. CDR3 length: 16 amino acids.

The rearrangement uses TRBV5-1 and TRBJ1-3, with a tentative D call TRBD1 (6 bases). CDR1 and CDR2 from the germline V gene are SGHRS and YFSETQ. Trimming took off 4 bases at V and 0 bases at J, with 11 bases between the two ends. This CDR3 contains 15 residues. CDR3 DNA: TGCGCCAGCAGCAATACAGGGACCTCTGGAAACACCATATATTTT. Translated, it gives CASSNTGTSGNTIYF.

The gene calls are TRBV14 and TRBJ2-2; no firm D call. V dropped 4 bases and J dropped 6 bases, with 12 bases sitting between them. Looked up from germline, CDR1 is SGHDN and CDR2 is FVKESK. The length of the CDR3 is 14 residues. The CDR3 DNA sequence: TGTGCCAGCAGCCTGGCCCCAGAGGCCGGGGAGCTGTTTTTT. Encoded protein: CASSLAPEAGELFF.

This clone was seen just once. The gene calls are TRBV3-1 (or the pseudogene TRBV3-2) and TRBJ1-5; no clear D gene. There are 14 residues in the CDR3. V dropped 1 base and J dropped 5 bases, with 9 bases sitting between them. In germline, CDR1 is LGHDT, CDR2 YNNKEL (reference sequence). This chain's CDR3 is CASSQGGSYQPQHF. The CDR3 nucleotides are TGTGCCAGCAGCCAAGGAGGGTCCTATCAGCCCCAGCATTTT.

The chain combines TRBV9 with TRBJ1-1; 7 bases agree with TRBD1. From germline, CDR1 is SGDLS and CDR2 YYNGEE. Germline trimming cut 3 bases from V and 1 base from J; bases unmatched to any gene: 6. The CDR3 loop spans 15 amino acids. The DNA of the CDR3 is TGTGCCAGCAGCGCTCGGACAGGAGCGAACACTGAAGCTTTCTTT. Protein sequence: CASSARTGANTEAFF. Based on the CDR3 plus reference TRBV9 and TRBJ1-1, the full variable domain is DSGVTQTPKHLITATGQRVTLRCSPRSGDLSVYWYQQSLDQGLQFLIQYYNGEERAKGNILERFSAQQFPDLHSELNLSSLELGDSALYFCASSARTGANTEAFFGQGTRLTVV.

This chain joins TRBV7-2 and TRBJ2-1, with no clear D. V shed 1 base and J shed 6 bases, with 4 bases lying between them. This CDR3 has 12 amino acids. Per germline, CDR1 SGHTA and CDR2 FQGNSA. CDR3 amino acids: CASSLDFNEQFF. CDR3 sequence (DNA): TGTGCCAGCAGCTTAGACTTCAATGAGCAGTTCTTC.

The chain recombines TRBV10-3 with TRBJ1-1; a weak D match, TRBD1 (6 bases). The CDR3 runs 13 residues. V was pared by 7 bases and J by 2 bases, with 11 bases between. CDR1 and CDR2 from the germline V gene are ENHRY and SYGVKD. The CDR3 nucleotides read TGTGCCATCAATAAGGACAGAAACACTGAAGCTTTCTTT. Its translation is CAINKDRNTEAFF.

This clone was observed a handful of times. In DNA form, the CDR3 reads TGTGCCAGCGGGACAGTTTCCTTATCTGGAAACACCATATATTTT. Translating gives CASGTVSLSGNTIYF. The genes are TRBV28 and TRBJ1-3, with 7 nucleotides matching TRBD1. V gave up 8 bases and J gave up 1 base; unmatched junction bases: 8. This CDR3 region has 15 residues. Germline V gives CDR1 MDHEN, CDR2 SYDVKM.

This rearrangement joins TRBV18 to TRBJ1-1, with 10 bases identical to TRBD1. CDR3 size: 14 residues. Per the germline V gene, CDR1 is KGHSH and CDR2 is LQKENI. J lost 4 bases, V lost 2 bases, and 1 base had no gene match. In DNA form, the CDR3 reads TGTGCCAGCTCACCAAGGGACAGGGGCACTGAAGCTTTCTTT. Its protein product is CASSPRDRGTEAFF.

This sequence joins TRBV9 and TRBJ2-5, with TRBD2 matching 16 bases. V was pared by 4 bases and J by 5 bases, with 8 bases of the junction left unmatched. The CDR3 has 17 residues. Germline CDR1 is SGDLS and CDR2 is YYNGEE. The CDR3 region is CASSPGLAGGIWETQYF. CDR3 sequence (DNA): TGTGCCAGCAGCCCGGGACTAGCGGGGGGGATTTGGGAGACCCAGTACTTC.

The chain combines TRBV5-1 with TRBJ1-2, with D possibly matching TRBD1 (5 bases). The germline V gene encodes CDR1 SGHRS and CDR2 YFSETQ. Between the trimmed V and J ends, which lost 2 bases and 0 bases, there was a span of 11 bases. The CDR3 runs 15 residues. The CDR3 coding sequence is TGCGCCAGCAGCTTTGACAGAGCGACTAACTATGGCTACACCTTC. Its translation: CASSFDRATNYGYTF.

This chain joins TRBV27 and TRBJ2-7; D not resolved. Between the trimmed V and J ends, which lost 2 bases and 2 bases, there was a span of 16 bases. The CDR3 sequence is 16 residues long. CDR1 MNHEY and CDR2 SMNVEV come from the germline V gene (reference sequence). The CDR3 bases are TGTGCCAGCAGTTTAGGGCGACCGTCTGATACCTACGAGCAGTACTTC. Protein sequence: CASSLGRPSDTYEQYF.

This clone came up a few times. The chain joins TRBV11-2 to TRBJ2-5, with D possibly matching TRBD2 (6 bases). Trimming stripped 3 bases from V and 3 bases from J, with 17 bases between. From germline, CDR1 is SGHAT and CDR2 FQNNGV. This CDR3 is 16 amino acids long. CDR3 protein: CASSFSLALGKETQYF. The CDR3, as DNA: TGTGCCAGCAGCTTTTCCCTAGCGTTGGGAAAAGAGACCCAGTACTTC.

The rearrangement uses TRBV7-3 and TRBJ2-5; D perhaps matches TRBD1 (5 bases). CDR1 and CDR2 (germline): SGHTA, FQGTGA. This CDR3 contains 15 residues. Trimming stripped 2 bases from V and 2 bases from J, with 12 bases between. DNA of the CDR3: TGTGCCAGCAGCTTACAGGGCAGGGTTCAAGAGACCCAGTACTTC. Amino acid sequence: CASSLQGRVQETQYF. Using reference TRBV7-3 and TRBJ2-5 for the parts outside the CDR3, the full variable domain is GAGVSQTPSNKVTEKGKYVELRCDPISGHTALYWYRQSLGQGPEFLIYFQGTGAADDSGLPNDRFFAVRPEGSVSTLKIQRTERGDSAVYLCASSLQGRVQETQYFGPGTRLLVL.